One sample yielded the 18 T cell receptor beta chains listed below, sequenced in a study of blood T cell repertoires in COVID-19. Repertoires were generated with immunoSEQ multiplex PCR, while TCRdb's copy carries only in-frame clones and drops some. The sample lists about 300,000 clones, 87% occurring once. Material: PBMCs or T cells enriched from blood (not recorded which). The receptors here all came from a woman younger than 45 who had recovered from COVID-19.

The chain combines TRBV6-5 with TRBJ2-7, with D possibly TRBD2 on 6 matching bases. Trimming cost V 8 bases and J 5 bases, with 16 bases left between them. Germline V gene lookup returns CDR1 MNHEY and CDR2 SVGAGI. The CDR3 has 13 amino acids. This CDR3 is CASLWRVPNEQYF. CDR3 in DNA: TGTGCCAGCCTGTGGAGGGTTCCTAACGAGCAGTACTTC.

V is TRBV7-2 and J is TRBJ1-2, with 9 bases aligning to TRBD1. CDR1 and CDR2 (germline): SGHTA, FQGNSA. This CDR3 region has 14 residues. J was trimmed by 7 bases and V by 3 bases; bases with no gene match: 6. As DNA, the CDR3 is TGTGCCAGCAGCTTTGACAGGGGGGCCGGTGGCTACACCTTC. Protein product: CASSFDRGAGGYTF.

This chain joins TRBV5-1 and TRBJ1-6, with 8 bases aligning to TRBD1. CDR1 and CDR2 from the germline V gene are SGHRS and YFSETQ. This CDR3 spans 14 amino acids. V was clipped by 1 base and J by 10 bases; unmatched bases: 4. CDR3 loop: CASSLWTGRSPLHF. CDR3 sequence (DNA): TGCGCCAGCAGCTTGTGGACAGGGCGGTCACCCCTCCACTTT.

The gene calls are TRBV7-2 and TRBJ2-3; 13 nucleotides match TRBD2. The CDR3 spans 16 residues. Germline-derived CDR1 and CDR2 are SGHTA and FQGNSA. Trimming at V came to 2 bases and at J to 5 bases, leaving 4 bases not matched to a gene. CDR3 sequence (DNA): TGTGCCAGCAGCTTAACTAGCGGGGGGGCCCTAGATACGCAGTATTTT. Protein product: CASSLTSGGALDTQYF.

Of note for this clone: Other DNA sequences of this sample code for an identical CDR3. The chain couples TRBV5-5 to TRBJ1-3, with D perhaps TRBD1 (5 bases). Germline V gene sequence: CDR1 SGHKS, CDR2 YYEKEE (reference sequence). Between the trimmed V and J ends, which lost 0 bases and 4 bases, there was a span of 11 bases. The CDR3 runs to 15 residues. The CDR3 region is CASSLATGSGNTIYF. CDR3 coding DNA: TGTGCCAGCAGCTTGGCTACAGGTTCAGGAAACACCATATATTTT. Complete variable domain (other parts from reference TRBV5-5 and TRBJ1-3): DAGVTQSPTHLIKTRGQQVTLRCSPISGHKSVSWYQQVLGQGPQFIFQYYEKEERGRGNFPDRFSARQFPNYSSELNVNALLLGDSALYLCASSLATGSGNTIYFGEGSWLTVV.

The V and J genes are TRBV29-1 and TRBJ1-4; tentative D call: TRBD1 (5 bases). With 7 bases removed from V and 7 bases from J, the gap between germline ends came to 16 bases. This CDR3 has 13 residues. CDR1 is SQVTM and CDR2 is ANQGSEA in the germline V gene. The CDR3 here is CSATSGGSEKLFF. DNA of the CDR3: TGCAGCGCCACCTCGGGGGGGTCTGAAAAACTGTTTTTT. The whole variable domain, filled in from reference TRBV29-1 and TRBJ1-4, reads SAVISQKPSRDICQRGTSLTIQCQVDSQVTMMFWYRQQPGQSLTLIATANQGSEATYESGFVIDKFPISRPNLTFSTLTVSNMSPEDSSIYLCSATSGGSEKLFFGSGTQLSVL.

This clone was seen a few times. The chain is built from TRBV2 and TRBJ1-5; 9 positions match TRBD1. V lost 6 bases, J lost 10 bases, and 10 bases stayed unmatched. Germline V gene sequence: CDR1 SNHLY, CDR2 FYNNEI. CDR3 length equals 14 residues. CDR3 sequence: CASSAGTGSHPQHF. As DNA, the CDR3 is TGTGCCAGCAGCGCTGGGACAGGGTCCCATCCCCAGCATTTT.

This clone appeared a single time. The CDR3 reads CASSGEIATNEKLFF. The CDR3, as DNA: TGTGCCAGCAGCGGGGAGATTGCAACTAATGAAAAACTGTTTTTT. The chain is built from TRBV5-5 and TRBJ1-4, with D hard to call. Germline CDR1 SGHKS, CDR2 YYEKEE (reference sequence). This CDR3 contains 15 residues. Trimming removed 4 bases from V and 0 bases from J, with 10 bases in between.

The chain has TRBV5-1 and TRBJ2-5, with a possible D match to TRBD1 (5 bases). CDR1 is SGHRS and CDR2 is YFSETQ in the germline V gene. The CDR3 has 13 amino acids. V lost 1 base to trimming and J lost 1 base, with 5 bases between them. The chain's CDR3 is CASSLQGQETQYF. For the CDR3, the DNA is TGCGCCAGCAGCTTGCAGGGCCAAGAGACCCAGTACTTC.

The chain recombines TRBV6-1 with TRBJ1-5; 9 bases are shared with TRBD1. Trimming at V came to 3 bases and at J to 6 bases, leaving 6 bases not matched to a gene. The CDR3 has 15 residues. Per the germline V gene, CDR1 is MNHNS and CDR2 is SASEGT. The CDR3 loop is CASSDGQGSSQPQHF. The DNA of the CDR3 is TGTGCCAGCAGTGACGGACAGGGGAGTTCTCAGCCCCAGCATTTT.

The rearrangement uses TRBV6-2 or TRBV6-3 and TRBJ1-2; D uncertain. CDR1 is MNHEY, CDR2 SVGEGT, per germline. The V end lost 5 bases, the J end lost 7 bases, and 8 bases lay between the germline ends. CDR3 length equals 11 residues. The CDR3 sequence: CASSTTGGYTF. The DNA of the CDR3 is TGTGCCAGCAGTACTACCGGTGGCTACACCTTC.

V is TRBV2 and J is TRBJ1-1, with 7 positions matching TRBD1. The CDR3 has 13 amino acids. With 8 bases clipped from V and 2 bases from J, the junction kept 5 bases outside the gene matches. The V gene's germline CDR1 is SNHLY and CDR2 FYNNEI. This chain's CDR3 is CASGGTANTEAFF. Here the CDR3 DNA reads TGTGCCAGCGGGGGGACAGCAAACACTGAAGCTTTCTTT.

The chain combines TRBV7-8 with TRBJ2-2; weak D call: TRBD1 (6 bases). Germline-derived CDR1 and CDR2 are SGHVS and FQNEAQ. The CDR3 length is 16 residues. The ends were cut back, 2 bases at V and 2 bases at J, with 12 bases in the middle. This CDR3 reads CASSLRAQGNTGELFF. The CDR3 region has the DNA TGTGCCAGCAGCTTAAGAGCACAGGGTAACACCGGGGAGCTGTTTTTT.

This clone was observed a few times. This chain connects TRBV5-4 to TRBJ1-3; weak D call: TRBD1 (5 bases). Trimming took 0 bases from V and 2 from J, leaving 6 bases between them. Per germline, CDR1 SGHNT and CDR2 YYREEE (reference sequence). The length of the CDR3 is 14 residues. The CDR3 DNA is TGTGCCAGCAGCTTGGACAGGACTGGAAACACCATATATTTT. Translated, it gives CASSLDRTGNTIYF. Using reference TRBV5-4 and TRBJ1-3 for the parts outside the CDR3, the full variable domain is ETGVTQSPTHLIKTRGQQVTLRCSSQSGHNTVSWYQQALGQGPQFIFQYYREEENGRGNFPPRFSGLQFPNYSSELNVNALELDDSALYLCASSLDRTGNTIYFGEGSWLTVV.

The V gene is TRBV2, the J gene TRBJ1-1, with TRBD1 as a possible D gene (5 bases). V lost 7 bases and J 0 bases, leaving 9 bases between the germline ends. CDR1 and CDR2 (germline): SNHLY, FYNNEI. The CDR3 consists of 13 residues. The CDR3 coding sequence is TGTGCCAGCACCGGGGGTATGAACACTGAAGCTTTCTTT. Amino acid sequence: CASTGGMNTEAFF.

The CDR3 coding sequence is TGTGCCAGCAGTTTAGACAGGGCGCGGGGTGAAGCTTTCTTT. The encoded protein is CASSLDRARGEAFF. The chain combines TRBV27 with TRBJ1-1, with 7 bases that match TRBD1. Trimming cost V 2 bases and J 7 bases; bases outside gene matches: 7. The CDR3 has 14 residues. CDR1 and CDR2 from the germline V gene are MNHEY and SMNVEV (reference sequence).

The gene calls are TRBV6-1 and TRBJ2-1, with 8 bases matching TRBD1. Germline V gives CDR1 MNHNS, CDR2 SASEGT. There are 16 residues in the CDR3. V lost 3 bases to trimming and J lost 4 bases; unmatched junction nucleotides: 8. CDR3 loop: CASSEWGQAPYNEQFF. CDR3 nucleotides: TGTGCCAGCAGTGAGTGGGGACAGGCGCCTTACAATGAGCAGTTCTTC.

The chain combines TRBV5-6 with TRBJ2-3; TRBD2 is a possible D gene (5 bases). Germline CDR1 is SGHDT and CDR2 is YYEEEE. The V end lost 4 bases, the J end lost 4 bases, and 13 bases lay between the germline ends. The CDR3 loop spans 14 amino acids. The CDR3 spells CASSIGSGADTQYF. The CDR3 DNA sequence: TGTGCCAGCAGCATAGGATCCGGGGCAGATACGCAGTATTTT.